These 3 T cell receptor beta chains share one sample of origin, sequenced in a study of sequential checkpoint blockade in melanoma (dated 2019 in TCRdb). The sample's treatment or condition label is to be understood as: randomized to nivolumab then ipilimumab (arm A) or the reverse (arm B). The method was the immunoSEQ multiplex PCR assay. TCRdb holds this immuneACCESS table with in-frame rearrangements only. Some clones are missing; in checked studies, unresolved V genes explain under half, and the rest has no known cause. The sample contains some 18,000 clones, over 55% of them found a single time. 20% to 25% of the sample is taken by the ten largest. This specimen was CD8+ T cells sorted from blood (inferred from file names), taken from a patient given nivolumab and ipilimumab in sequence. All receptors derive from a human donor with melanoma.

The chain combines TRBV28 with TRBJ1-1, with D maybe TRBD1 (5 bases). With 3 bases removed from V and 6 bases from J, the gap between germline ends came to 14 bases. The CDR3 runs to 14 residues. Germline values: CDR1 MDHEN, CDR2 SYDVKM. The CDR3 sequence: CASSLGRLRAEAFF. The CDR3, as DNA: TGTGCCAGCAGTTTGGGGCGCCTGAGAGCTGAAGCTTTCTTT.

The chain is built from TRBV5-5 and TRBJ2-6; tentatively, D is TRBD2 (5 bases). Germline assignment: CDR1 SGHKS and CDR2 YYEKEE (reference sequence). Trimming took off 7 bases at V and 2 bases at J, with 10 bases between the two ends. The CDR3 loop spans 14 amino acids. The CDR3 coding sequence is TGTGCCAGCTCCGCCGGGGCTGGGGCCAACGTCCTGACTTTC. Its protein is CASSAGAGANVLTF. The variable domain in full, with the rest retrieved from reference TRBV5-5 and TRBJ2-6, is DAGVTQSPTHLIKTRGQQVTLRCSPISGHKSVSWYQQVLGQGPQFIFQYYEKEERGRGNFPDRFSARQFPNYSSELNVNALLLGDSALYLCASSAGAGANVLTFGAGSRLTVL.

The chain has TRBV11-2 and TRBJ2-7, with D uncertain. The germline V and J ends were trimmed by 1 base and 6 bases, with 10 bases remaining between them. Germline-derived CDR1 and CDR2 are SGHAT and FQNNGV. This CDR3 spans 13 amino acids. CDR3 in DNA: TGTGCCAGCAGCTTAGGGTTGGTGCGCGAGCAGTACTTC. Its protein product is CASSLGLVREQYF.